This T cell receptor (beta chain) is drawn from a study of CD8 T cells in ankylosing spondylitis. Study observations and caveats: With a CD8+ phenotype, disease-linked clones were relatively rare in peripheral blood. Matched ankylosing spondylitis synovial fluid reportedly showed significant enrichment of disease-linked clones. Earlier literature documents some of the motif variants in reactive arthritis synovial fluid and blood.

Germline V lookup: CDR1 SEHNR, CDR2 FQNEAQ (reference sequence). The junction had 7 bases not matched to a gene; V was cut back by 4 bases and J by 2 bases. The CDR3 loop spans 15 amino acids. TCRdb ran MiXCR on the 5' RACE reads and lists one entry per CDR3 protein. Of about 200,000 distinct CDR3 sequences in the sample, 9.5% to 15% were seen once. To note about this clonotype: Its specificity is unknown.

Sequenced: blood, either unsorted or a sorted T cell fraction (not recorded which). This sequence originates from a male donor with ankylosing spondylitis or in good health (not recorded which). V and J are TRBV7-9 and TRBJ2-5, with 7 nucleotides matching TRBD2. CDR3 sequence (DNA): TGTGCCAGCAGCTCCGCAGGGAGGGTACAAGAGACCCAGTACTTC. Amino acid sequence: CASSSAGRVQETQYF.